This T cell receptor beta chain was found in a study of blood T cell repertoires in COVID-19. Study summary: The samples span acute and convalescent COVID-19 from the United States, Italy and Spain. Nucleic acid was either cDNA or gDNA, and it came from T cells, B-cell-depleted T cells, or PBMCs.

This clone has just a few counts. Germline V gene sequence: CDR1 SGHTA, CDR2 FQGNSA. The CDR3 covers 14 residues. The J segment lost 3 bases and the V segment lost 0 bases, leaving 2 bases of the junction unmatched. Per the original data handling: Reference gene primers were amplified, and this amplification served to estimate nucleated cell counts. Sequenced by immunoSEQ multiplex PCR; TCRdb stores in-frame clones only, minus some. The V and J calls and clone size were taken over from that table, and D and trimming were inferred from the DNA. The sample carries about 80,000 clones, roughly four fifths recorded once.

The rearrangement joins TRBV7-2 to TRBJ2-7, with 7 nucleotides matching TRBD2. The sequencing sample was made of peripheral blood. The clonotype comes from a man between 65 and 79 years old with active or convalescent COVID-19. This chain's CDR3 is CASSLAAGFYEQYF. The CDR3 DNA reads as TGTGCCAGCAGCTTAGCAGCGGGGTTCTACGAGCAGTACTTC. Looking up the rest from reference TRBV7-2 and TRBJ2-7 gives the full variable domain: GAGVSQSPSNKVTEKGKDVELRCDPISGHTALYWYRQSLGQGLEFLIYFQGNSAPDKSGLPSDRFSAERTGGSVSTLTIQRTQQEDSAVYLCASSLAAGFYEQYFGPGTRLTVT.